The next 28 T cell receptor beta chains were all read from a single sample in a study of Ad26.COV2.S vaccination and SARS-CoV-2 variants (dated by TCRdb to the early 2020s). The intended sense of this specimen's treatment or condition label: around 19 received Ad26.COV2.S at low or high dose, single or two shots; five or six received placebo; per-sample allocation not given. Repertoires of vaccine and placebo recipients were sequenced from samples taken on day 63 after the first injection. The library came from the immunoSEQ multiplex PCR assay. This is the immuneACCESS table as TCRdb keeps it, with only in-frame sequences that have V and J called. A part of the clones is gone; compared with another copy, unresolved V genes explain less than half, and the rest is unexplained. Within this sample are 300,000 to 400,000 clones, with approximately 81% of them counted one time only. Less than 4% of the sample belongs to the ten largest clones.

Sequences were derived from peripheral blood, sampled in a trial of Ad26.COV2.S vaccine versus placebo. Receptor source: a person aged 18-60 years who received the Ad26.COV2.S COVID-19 vaccine or a placebo.

This clone was seen only once. The CDR3 loop reads CASSVDLGGNTEAFF. CDR3 nucleotide sequence: TGTGCCAGCAGCGTTGATCTCGGCGGGAACACTGAAGCTTTCTTT. The chain carries TRBV6-5 and TRBJ1-1, with unresolved D. Trimming left V 6 bases short and J 1 base short, with 15 bases between. This CDR3 is 15 amino acids long. Germline values: CDR1 MNHEY, CDR2 SVGAGI.

This clone occurred once. The chain is built from TRBV4-3 and TRBJ2-7; D unresolved. The germline CDR1 and CDR2 sequences are LGHNA and YSLEER. V was cut by 1 base and J by 3 bases, with 4 bases left in between. The CDR3 covers 12 residues. In nucleotides, the CDR3 is TGCGCCAGCAGCCAAGCGGGCTACGAGCAGTACTTC. This translates into CASSQAGYEQYF.

The chain has TRBV5-1 and TRBJ2-1; possibly TRBD2 for D (6 bases). This CDR3 is 16 amino acids long. Germline CDR1 SGHRS, CDR2 YFSETQ. V was trimmed by 0 bases and J by 7 bases, leaving 17 bases between them. The CDR3: CASSLGTRGEGNEQFF. DNA for the CDR3: TGCGCCAGCAGCTTGGGAACGCGGGGCGAAGGGAATGAGCAGTTCTTC.

The rearrangement links TRBV9 to TRBJ2-7; 11 nucleotides align to TRBD2. Germline values: CDR1 SGDLS, CDR2 YYNGEE. The V gene end was trimmed by 0 bases and the J gene end by 3 bases; junction bases not matched to a gene: 5. This CDR3 contains 16 residues. CDR3 bases: TGTGCCAGCAGCGTAGGAGCTAGCGGGGGGTTCTACGAGCAGTACTTC. Translated: CASSVGASGGFYEQYF.

This clone was picked up a small number of times. This chain connects TRBV7-8 to TRBJ1-2, with 12 bases that match TRBD1. J lost 7 bases, V lost 5 bases, and 11 bases had no gene match. The germline CDR1 and CDR2 sequences are SGHVS and FQNEAQ. The CDR3 extends over 16 amino acids. The CDR3 spells CASSRDPGQGALGYTF. Written as DNA, the CDR3 is TGTGCCAGCAGCCGCGATCCGGGACAGGGGGCGCTTGGCTACACCTTC.

CDR3 nucleotide sequence: TGTGCCAGCAGCTGGGACAGGGAGTATGGCTACACCTTC. It codes for CASSWDREYGYTF. V usage is TRBV5-6 and J usage is TRBJ1-2; TRBD1 matches 9 bases. There are 13 residues in the CDR3. The germline V gene encodes CDR1 SGHDT and CDR2 YYEEEE. The trim removed 3 bases at V and 5 bases at J, leaving 2 bases unmatched.

V and J are TRBV3-1 (or the pseudogene TRBV3-2) and TRBJ2-3; a possible D gene is TRBD2 (5 bases). Germline CDR1 and CDR2: LGHDT and YNNKEL (reference sequence). The CDR3 sequence is 14 residues long. V gave up 8 bases and J gave up 3 bases, with 15 bases separating them. The CDR3 reads CASARANSTDTQYF. The DNA for the CDR3 is TGTGCCAGCGCGAGGGCAAACTCTACAGATACGCAGTATTTT.

This rearrangement joins TRBV14 to TRBJ2-7; no reliable D call. This CDR3 is built from 13 residues. The germline V and J ends were trimmed by 1 base and 3 bases, with 7 bases remaining between them. The germline CDR1 and CDR2 sequences are SGHDN and FVKESK. CDR3 residues: CASSQGASYEQYF. The CDR3 coding sequence is TGTGCCAGCAGCCAAGGAGCCAGCTACGAGCAGTACTTC.

V gene TRBV5-1 combines with J gene TRBJ1-3; D not resolved. Germline lookup yields CDR1 SGHRS and CDR2 YFSETQ. V lost 0 bases and J 4 bases, leaving 5 bases between the germline ends. This CDR3 spans 13 amino acids. CDR3 loop: CASSLESGNTIYF. For the CDR3, the DNA is TGCGCCAGCAGCTTGGAAAGCGGAAACACCATATATTTT.

This clone was seen only once. The chain carries TRBV4-1 and TRBJ1-5; no definite D call. Between the trimmed V and J ends, which lost 1 base and 0 bases, there was a span of 10 bases. The CDR3 has 16 residues. The V gene's germline CDR1 is MGHRA and CDR2 YSYEKL. In nucleotides, the CDR3 is TGCGCCAGCAGCCAAGGCTTACGGCTTAGCAATCAGCCCCAGCATTTT. Amino acid sequence: CASSQGLRLSNQPQHF.

This rearrangement joins TRBV6-5 to TRBJ1-6, with unresolved D. V lost 7 bases and J 6 bases, leaving 7 bases between the germline ends. The length of the CDR3 is 12 residues. In germline, CDR1 is MNHEY, CDR2 SVGAGI. The CDR3 DNA reads as TGTGCCAGCAAAAGCCGTAATTCACCCCTCCACTTT. The encoded protein is CASKSRNSPLHF.

This clone was observed a single time. CDR3 in amino acids: CASSQDMAGLYEQYF. CDR3 DNA sequence: TGCGCCAGCAGCCAAGATATGGCTGGTCTGTACGAGCAGTACTTC. The chain couples TRBV4-3 to TRBJ2-7; no clear D. The CDR3 consists of 15 residues. From germline, CDR1 is LGHNA and CDR2 YSLEER. V lost 0 bases, J lost 4 bases, and 13 bases lay in between.

This clone was detected only a few times. J is TRBJ1-1 and V is TRBV18; D is undetermined. The CDR3 spans 12 residues. V lost 3 bases to trimming and J lost 2 bases, with 4 bases between them. The germline V gene encodes CDR1 KGHSH and CDR2 LQKENI. The CDR3 region is CASSPLNTEAFF. The CDR3 nucleotides are TGTGCCAGCTCACCTTTAAACACTGAAGCTTTCTTT.

The chain employs TRBV5-1 and TRBJ2-5; 10 bases are a match to TRBD2. Germline values: CDR1 SGHRS, CDR2 YFSETQ. The CDR3 loop spans 16 amino acids. With 4 bases clipped from V and 0 bases from J, the junction kept 6 bases outside the gene matches. The CDR3 reads CASSPGLAANQETQYF. The CDR3 bases are TGCGCCAGCAGCCCTGGACTAGCGGCCAACCAAGAGACCCAGTACTTC.

The V call is TRBV29-1, the J call TRBJ2-3; D not certain. Looked up from germline, CDR1 is SQVTM and CDR2 is ANQGSEA. This CDR3 is built from 13 residues. Trimming pared 4 bases from V and 4 bases from J, leaving 12 bases between. The DNA for the CDR3 is TGCAGCGTTGGCGACTTTAGAGCAGATACGCAGTATTTT. Translation gives CSVGDFRADTQYF.

Points on this clone: One end of the junction is discordant with germline, which a read error may explain. The genes are TRBV27 and TRBJ1-1; D unresolved. The germline V gene encodes CDR1 MNHEY and CDR2 SMNVEV (reference sequence). CDR3 length: 11 residues. This chain's CDR3 is CASGLSTEAFF. CDR3 DNA: TGTGCCAGCGGTTTAAGCACTGAAGCTTTCTTT.

The V gene is TRBV5-4, the J gene TRBJ2-1; the D gene is possibly TRBD1 (8 bases). V was cut by 3 bases and J by 8 bases, with 12 bases left in between. The CDR3 runs to 13 residues. Germline CDR1 reads SGHNT; CDR2 reads YYREEE (reference sequence). CDR3 protein: CASSYRGGHEQFF. CDR3 nucleotides: TGTGCCAGCAGCTACAGGGGGGGTCATGAGCAGTTCTTC. Filled out from reference TRBV5-4 and TRBJ2-1, the complete variable domain reads ETGVTQSPTHLIKTRGQQVTLRCSSQSGHNTVSWYQQALGQGPQFIFQYYREEENGRGNFPPRFSGLQFPNYSSELNVNALELDDSALYLCASSYRGGHEQFFGPGTRLTVL.

The chain links TRBV6-2 or TRBV6-3 to TRBJ1-2; TRBD1 might be the D (5 bases). Between the trimmed V and J ends, which lost 2 bases and 5 bases, there was a span of 9 bases. The CDR3 is 13 residues long. Per the germline V gene, CDR1 is MNHEY and CDR2 is SVGEGT. In DNA form, the CDR3 reads TGTGCCAGCAGTTACGGGGCGGGATATGGCTACACCTTC. Its translation: CASSYGAGYGYTF.

This clone turned up a few times. The genes are TRBV9 and TRBJ1-5; weak D call: TRBD1 (5 bases). Trimming left V 0 bases short and J 2 bases short, with 6 bases between. CDR3 length: 14 residues. Germline values: CDR1 SGDLS, CDR2 YYNGEE. CDR3 nucleotide sequence: TGTGCCAGCAGCGTAGGAGGGGGCAATCAGCCCCAGCATTTT. It yields the protein CASSVGGGNQPQHF.

The chain has TRBV7-9 and TRBJ2-7; TRBD1 is a possible D gene (6 bases). This CDR3 spans 13 amino acids. Germline CDR1 reads SEHNR; CDR2 reads FQNEAQ (reference sequence). The V end was cut by 3 bases, the J end by 6 bases, with 12 bases between. The CDR3 here is CASSFTRTVEQYF. The CDR3 DNA sequence: TGTGCCAGCAGCTTTACACGGACAGTCGAGCAGTACTTC.

The V gene is TRBV5-1, the J gene TRBJ2-3, with TRBD2 matching over 11 bases. V gave up 9 bases and J gave up 7 bases; unmatched junction bases: 10. The length of the CDR3 is 14 residues. Germline CDR1 SGHRS, CDR2 YFSETQ. This CDR3 reads CATSLAGDLNTQYF. CDR3 DNA sequence: TGCGCCACTTCACTAGCGGGAGATTTGAATACGCAGTATTTT.

This chain uses TRBV7-6 with TRBJ2-2, with D perhaps TRBD1 (5 bases). Germline V gene sequence: CDR1 SGHVS, CDR2 FNYEAQ. Trimming cost V 0 bases and J 7 bases, with 12 bases left between them. The CDR3 spans 15 residues. The CDR3 spells CASSLAQGADGELFF. The DNA of the CDR3 is TGTGCCAGCAGCTTAGCGCAAGGGGCTGACGGGGAGCTGTTTTTT.

The V and J genes are TRBV28 and TRBJ2-3; 12 bases line up with TRBD2. The trim removed 1 base at V and 4 bases at J, leaving 3 bases unmatched. CDR1 is MDHEN, CDR2 SYDVKM, per germline. The length of the CDR3 is 16 residues. CDR3 region: CASSLSASGRADTQYF. The CDR3 DNA is TGTGCCAGCAGTTTATCCGCTAGCGGGAGGGCAGATACGCAGTATTTT. Full variable domain (rest looked up from reference TRBV28 and TRBJ2-3): DVKVTQSSRYLVKRTGEKVFLECVQDMDHENMFWYRQDPGLGLRLIYFSYDVKMKEKGDIPEGYSVSREKKERFSLILESASTNQTSMYLCASSLSASGRADTQYFGPGTRLTVL.

The chain carries TRBV30 and TRBJ1-2, with TRBD1 identical over 9 bases. The germline CDR1 and CDR2 sequences are GTSNPN and SVGIG (reference sequence). J gave up 7 bases and V 5 bases, and 8 bases lay outside the gene matches. This CDR3 is 13 amino acids long. CDR3 residues: CAWQTGGGSGYTF. Written as DNA, the CDR3 is TGTGCCTGGCAGACAGGGGGAGGTTCTGGCTACACCTTC.

This clone was seen only once. This chain uses TRBV12-2 with TRBJ1-5. TRBV12-2 is a recognized pseudogene. The length of the CDR3 is 17 residues. For the CDR3, the DNA is TGTGCAAGTCGCTTAGCGCGGAGGGGAGTGGGGAATCAGCCCCAGCATTTT. This codes for CASRLARRGVGNQPQHF.

This chain uses TRBV28 with TRBJ1-5; the D gene is possibly TRBD1 (5 bases). Germline CDR1 is MDHEN and CDR2 is SYDVKM. This CDR3 has 15 residues. Trimming removed 8 bases from V and 0 bases from J, with 14 bases in between. As DNA, the CDR3 is TGTGCCAGCCGGGTGGGGGGGACTAGCAATCAGCCCCAGCATTTT. It translates to CASRVGGTSNQPQHF.

The V call is TRBV11-3, the J call TRBJ2-3, with D unclear. CDR1 and CDR2 (germline): SGHNT, YENEEA. Trimming left V 5 bases short and J 6 bases short, with 9 bases between. CDR3 length equals 12 residues. CDR3 region: CASSLRADTQYF. CDR3 coding DNA: TGTGCCAGCAGCCTCCGGGCGGATACGCAGTATTTT.

This sequence joins TRBV18 and TRBJ1-1; D is uncertain. V was shortened by 6 bases and J by 6 bases, with 17 bases between the two germline ends. The CDR3 length is 14 residues. Germline CDR1 and CDR2: KGHSH and LQKENI. CDR3 sequence (DNA): TGTGCCAGCTCCTACCGGGAACTGGTCCCTGAAGCTTTCTTT. Amino acid sequence: CASSYRELVPEAFF.